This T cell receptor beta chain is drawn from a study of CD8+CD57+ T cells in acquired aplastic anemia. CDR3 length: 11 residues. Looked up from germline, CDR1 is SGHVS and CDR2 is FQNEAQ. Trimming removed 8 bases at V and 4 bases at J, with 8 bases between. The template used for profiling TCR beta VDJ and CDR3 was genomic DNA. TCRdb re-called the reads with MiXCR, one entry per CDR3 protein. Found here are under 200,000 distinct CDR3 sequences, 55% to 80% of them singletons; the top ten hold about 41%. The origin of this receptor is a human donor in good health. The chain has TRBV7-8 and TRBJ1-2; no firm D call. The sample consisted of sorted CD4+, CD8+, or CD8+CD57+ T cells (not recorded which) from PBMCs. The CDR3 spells CASGDLYGYTF. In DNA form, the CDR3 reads TGTGCCAGCGGCGACCTCTATGGCTACACCTTC.